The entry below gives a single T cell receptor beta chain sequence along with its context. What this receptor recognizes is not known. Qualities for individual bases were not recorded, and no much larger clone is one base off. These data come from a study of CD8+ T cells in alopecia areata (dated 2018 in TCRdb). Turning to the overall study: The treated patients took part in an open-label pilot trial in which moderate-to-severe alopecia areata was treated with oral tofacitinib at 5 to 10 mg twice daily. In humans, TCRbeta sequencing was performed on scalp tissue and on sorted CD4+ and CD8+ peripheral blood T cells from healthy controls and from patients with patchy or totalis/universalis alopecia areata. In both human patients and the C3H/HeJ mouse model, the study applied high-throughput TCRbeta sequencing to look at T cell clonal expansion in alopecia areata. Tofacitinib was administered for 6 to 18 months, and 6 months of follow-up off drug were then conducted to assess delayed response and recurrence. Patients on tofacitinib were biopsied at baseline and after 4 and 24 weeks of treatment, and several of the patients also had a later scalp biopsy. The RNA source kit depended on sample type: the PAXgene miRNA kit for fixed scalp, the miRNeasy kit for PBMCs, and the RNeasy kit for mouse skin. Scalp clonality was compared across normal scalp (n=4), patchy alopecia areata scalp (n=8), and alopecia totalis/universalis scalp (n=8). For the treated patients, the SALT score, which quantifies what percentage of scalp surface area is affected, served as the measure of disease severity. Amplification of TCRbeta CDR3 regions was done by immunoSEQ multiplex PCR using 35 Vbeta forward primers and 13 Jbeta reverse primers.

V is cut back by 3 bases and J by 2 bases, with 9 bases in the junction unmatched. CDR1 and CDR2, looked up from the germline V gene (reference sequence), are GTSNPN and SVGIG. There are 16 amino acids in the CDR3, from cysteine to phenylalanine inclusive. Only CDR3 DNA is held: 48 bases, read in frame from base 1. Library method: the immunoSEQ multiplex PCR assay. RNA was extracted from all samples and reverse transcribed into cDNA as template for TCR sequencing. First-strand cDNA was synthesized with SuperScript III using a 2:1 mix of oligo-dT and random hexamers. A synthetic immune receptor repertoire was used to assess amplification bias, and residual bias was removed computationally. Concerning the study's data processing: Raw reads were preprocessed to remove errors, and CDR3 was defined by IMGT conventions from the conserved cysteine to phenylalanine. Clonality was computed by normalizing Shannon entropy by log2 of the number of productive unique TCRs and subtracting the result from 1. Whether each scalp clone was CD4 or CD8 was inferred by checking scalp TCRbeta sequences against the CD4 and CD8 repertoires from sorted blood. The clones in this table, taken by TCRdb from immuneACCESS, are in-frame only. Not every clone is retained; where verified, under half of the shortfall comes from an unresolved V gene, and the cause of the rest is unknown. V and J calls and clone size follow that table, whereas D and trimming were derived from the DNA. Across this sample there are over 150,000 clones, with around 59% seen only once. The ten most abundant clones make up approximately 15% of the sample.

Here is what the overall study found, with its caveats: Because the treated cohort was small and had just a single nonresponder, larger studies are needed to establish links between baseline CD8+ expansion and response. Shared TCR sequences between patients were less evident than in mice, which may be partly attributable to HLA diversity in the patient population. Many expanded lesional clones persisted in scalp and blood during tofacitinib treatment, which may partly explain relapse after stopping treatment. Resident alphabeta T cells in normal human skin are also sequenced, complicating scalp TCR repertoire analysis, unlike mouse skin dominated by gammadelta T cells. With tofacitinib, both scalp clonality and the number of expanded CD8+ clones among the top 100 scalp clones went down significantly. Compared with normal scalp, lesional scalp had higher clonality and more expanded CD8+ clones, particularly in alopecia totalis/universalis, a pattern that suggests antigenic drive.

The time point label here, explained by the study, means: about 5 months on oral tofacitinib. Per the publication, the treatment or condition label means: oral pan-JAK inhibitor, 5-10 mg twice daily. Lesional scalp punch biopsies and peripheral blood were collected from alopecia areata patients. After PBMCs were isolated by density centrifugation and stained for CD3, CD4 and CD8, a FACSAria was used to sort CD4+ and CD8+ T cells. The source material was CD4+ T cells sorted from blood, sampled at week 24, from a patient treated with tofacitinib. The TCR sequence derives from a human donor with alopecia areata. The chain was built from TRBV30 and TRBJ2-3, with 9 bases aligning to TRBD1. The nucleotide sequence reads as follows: TGTGCCTGGAGGGTGCGGGGGACAGGGTACACAGATACGCAGTATTTT. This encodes CAWRVRGTGYTDTQYF.